Listed here are 7 T cell receptor beta chains from one sample, sequenced in a study of blood T cell repertoires in COVID-19. Clones were read by immunoSEQ multiplex PCR, and TCRdb kept only the in-frame ones, dropping some. The repertoire holds about 270,000 clones, with more than 75% as singletons. Material for sequencing was peripheral blood. These receptors came from a man aged 40-49 years with active or convalescent COVID-19.

The chain is built from TRBV25-1 and TRBJ1-1, with TRBD1 identical over 7 bases. The J segment lost 5 bases and the V segment lost 5 bases, leaving 5 bases of the junction unmatched. This CDR3 spans 13 amino acids. CDR1 and CDR2 from the germline V gene are MGHDK and SYGVNS. Here the CDR3 DNA reads TGTGCCAGCAGTCGAGGACAGGCGACTGAAGCTTTCTTT. Translated, it gives CASSRGQATEAFF.

The chain employs TRBV3-1 (or the pseudogene TRBV3-2) and TRBJ2-3; 7 bases match TRBD2. Germline lookup yields CDR1 LGHDT and CDR2 YNNKEL (reference sequence). The CDR3 totals 14 residues. The trim removed 4 bases at V and 5 bases at J, leaving 6 bases unmatched. The CDR3 loop reads CASSPSWGGDTQYF. The DNA for the CDR3 is TGTGCCAGCAGCCCTTCTTGGGGGGGAGATACGCAGTATTTT.

The chain employs TRBV11-2 and TRBJ2-1; 10 bases are a match to TRBD2. The CDR3 runs to 15 residues. The germline CDR1 and CDR2 sequences are SGHAT and FQNNGV. After removal of 3 bases from V and 3 bases from J, the junction contained 2 bases not matched to a gene. CDR3 sequence: CASSFGLAVYNEQFF. For the CDR3, the DNA is TGTGCCAGCAGCTTCGGACTAGCGGTCTACAATGAGCAGTTCTTC.

This clone was counted between two and nine times. The gene calls are TRBV7-3 and TRBJ2-3, with 15 bases matching TRBD2. Germline lookup yields CDR1 SGHTA and CDR2 FQGTGA. This CDR3 contains 18 residues. Trimming at V came to 5 bases and at J to 6 bases, leaving 12 bases not matched to a gene. The CDR3 DNA reads as TGTGCCAGCAGCCTCAAAGCGGGACTAGCGGGGGGCCCTGATACGCAGTATTTT. It encodes CASSLKAGLAGGPDTQYF.

This clone was detected only once. The chain employs TRBV4-1 and TRBJ1-6, with 8 bases lining up with TRBD1. This CDR3 has 14 amino acids. V was clipped by 1 base and J by 7 bases; unmatched bases: 0. Germline assignment: CDR1 MGHRA and CDR2 YSYEKL. The CDR3 is CASSQGTGNSPLHF. CDR3 sequence (DNA): TGCGCCAGCAGCCAAGGGACAGGGAATTCACCCCTCCACTTT.

The chain recombines TRBV23-1 with TRBJ1-1; D unresolved. TRBV23-1 carries the ORF label, with uncertain function. The V end lost 2 bases, the J end lost 10 bases, and 23 bases lay between the germline ends. The CDR3 sequence is 16 residues long. CDR3 sequence (DNA): TGCGCCAGCAGTCAACCCTCCCCGGCTACCCCGACGGGAGCTTTCTTT. Its protein product is CASSQPSPATPTGAFF.

The rearrangement links TRBV19 to TRBJ1-1; 7 positions match TRBD1. CDR1 LNHDA and CDR2 SQIVND come from the germline V gene (reference sequence). This CDR3 spans 18 amino acids. V lost 5 bases to trimming and J lost 1 base; unmatched junction nucleotides: 16. The CDR3 reads CASSVQRRGILANTEAFF. In DNA, the CDR3 is TGTGCCAGTAGTGTACAACGCAGGGGGATCTTAGCGAACACTGAAGCTTTCTTT.